The present entry profiles one TCR beta chain with its context. Antigen unknown. The sample belongs to a study of CXCR3-negative and CXCR3-positive naive CD8 T cells. Findings of the study overall: Within a donor, both naive subsets shared TRBV-TRBJ usage, unlike memory cells. Higher TRB CDR3 hydrophobicity marked CXCR3-positive naive cells relative to CXCR3-negative naive cells.

The CDR3 contains 11 residues. Germline CDR1 reads SQVTM; CDR2 reads ANQGSEA. The authors made the TRB cDNA libraries by 5' RACE using UMI labels. Each CDR3 protein gets one entry in TCRdb, which reprocessed the 5' RACE reads and gives no DNA. The repertoire table contains approximately 6,500 distinct CDR3 sequences. Using triplicate sorts, 300,000 or so cells were collected each time from every CD8+ T cell subset. The CD45RO-CCR7+CD27+CD95- phenotype denoted naive CD8+ T cells. This chain joins TRBV29-1 and TRBJ2-5. This TCR was recovered from a human donor in good health. Some clones in this sample may be carry-over from other donors' samples. Sequenced input: naive CXCR3- CD8+ T cells from blood. Described subset: CD45RO-CCR7+CD27+CD95- naive CD8+ T cells lacking CXCR3 (TNR3-). The CDR3 protein is CSVDLGRTQYF. The complete variable domain, with remaining parts taken from reference TRBV29-1 and TRBJ2-5, reads SAVISQKPSRDICQRGTSLTIQCQVDSQVTMMFWYRQQPGQSLTLIATANQGSEATYESGFVIDKFPISRPNLTFSTLTVSNMSPEDSSIYLCSVDLGRTQYFGPGTRLLVL.